One T cell receptor beta chain is described in this entry. This specimen includes other DNA sequences encoding the same CDR3. The entry originates in a study of blood T cell repertoires in COVID-19. Study as a whole: The United States, Italy and Spain supplied acute and convalescent COVID-19 samples. Sources were T cells, B-cell-depleted T cells, or PBMCs; the material itself was cDNA or gDNA.

Patients of the Seattle cohort, enrolled during active infection, were followed longitudinally. Authors' processing steps: Nucleated cell number was recorded as an estimate derived from reference gene primer amplification. This table comes from immunoSEQ multiplex PCR, and its TCRdb copy is limited to in-frame clones, with some not included. D and trimming come from the DNA, and the V and J calls and clone size come from that table. Found here are about 260,000 clones, over 75% of them singletons; the top ten hold 9.5% to 13%. CDR1 KGHDR and CDR2 SFDVKD come from the germline V gene. Trimming cost V 4 bases and J 3 bases, with 5 bases left between them. CDR3 length: 12 amino acids.

The origin of this receptor is a woman in her 70s with COVID-19, enrolled during active disease. Sequences were obtained from peripheral blood. The chain joins TRBV24-1 to TRBJ1-1; no definite D call. The CDR3 sequence: CATSDPDTEAFF. DNA of the CDR3: TGTGCCACCAGTGACCCCGACACTGAAGCTTTCTTT.